This entry describes one T cell receptor beta chain. This record belongs to a study of blood T cell repertoires in COVID-19. Study information: Italy, Spain and the United States were the sources of the convalescent and acute COVID-19 samples. T cells, B-cell-depleted T cells, or PBMCs provided the cDNA or gDNA that served as material.

In the source study's methods: From reference gene primer amplification, estimates of nucleated cell counts were derived. The assay was immunoSEQ multiplex PCR, and TCRdb's table has in-frame clones only and misses some. From that table come the V and J calls and clone size; the DNA was used to work out D and trimming. Of around 150,000 clones listed, approximately 85% were seen once; the top ten hold around 10%. This CDR3 is built from 16 residues. Germline-derived CDR1 and CDR2 are SGHVS and FQNEAQ. V was trimmed by 1 base and J by 3 bases, leaving 16 bases between them. Material for sequencing was peripheral blood. The clonotype originates from a man between 60 and 70 years old with active or convalescent COVID-19. V is TRBV7-8 and J is TRBJ2-7; D remains ambiguous. The CDR3 DNA sequence: TGTGCCAGCAGCTTAGACATTTCTGGCTTGTACTACGAGCAGTACTTC. This codes for CASSLDISGLYYEQYF.